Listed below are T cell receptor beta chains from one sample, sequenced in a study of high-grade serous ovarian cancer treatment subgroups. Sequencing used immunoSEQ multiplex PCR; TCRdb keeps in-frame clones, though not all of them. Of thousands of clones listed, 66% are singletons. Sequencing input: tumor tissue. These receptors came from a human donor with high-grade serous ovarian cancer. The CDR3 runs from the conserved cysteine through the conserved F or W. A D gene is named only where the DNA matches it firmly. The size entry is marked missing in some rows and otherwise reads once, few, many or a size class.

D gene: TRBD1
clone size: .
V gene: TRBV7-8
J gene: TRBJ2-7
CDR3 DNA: TGTGCCAGCAGCGTCGGACAGGGAGGCGAGCAGTACTTC
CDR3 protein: CASSVGQGGEQYF

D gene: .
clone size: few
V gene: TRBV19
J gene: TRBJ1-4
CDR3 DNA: TGTGCCAGTAGTATCCGGGGGGCAAGAAATGAAAAACTGTTTTTT
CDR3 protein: CASSIRGARNEKLFF

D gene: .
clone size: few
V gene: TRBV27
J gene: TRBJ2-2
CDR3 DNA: TGTGCCAGCAGCTCGGCAGGAAAGGTTCGGGAGCTGTTTTTT
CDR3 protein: CASSSAGKVRELFF

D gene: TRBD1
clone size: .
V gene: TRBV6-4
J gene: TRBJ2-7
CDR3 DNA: TGTGCCACCATGGGGACAGGCGCCTACGAGCAGTACTTC
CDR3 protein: CATMGTGAYEQYF

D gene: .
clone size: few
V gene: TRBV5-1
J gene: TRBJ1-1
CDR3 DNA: TGCGCCAGTTCAACAGAATTGAACACTGAAGCTTTCTTT
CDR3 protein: CASSTELNTEAFF

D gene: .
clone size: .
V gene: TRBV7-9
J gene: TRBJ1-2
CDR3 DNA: TGTGCCAGCAGCTTCATGTGGTGGGTTATTGTTATGGGCTACACCTTC
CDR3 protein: CASSFMWWVIVMGYTF

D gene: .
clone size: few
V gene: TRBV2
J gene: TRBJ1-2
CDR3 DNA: TGTGCCAGTCGTAATCGTGGCTACACCTTC
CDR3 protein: CASRNRGYTF

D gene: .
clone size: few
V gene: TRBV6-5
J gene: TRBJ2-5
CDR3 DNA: TGTGCCAGCAGTTACGGGGTGTCTTTAGGGCAAGAGACCCAGTACTTC
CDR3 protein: CASSYGVSLGQETQYF

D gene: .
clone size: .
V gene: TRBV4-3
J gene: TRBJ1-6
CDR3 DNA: TGCGCCAGCAGCCAAGATTTTACGGAGGGGGTTTATTCACCCCTCCACTTT
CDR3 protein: CASSQDFTEGVYSPLHF

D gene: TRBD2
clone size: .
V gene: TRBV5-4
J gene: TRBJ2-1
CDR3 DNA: TGTGCCAGCAGCTTAGAACTAGCGGGGGGGTACAATGAGCAGTTCTTC
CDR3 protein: CASSLELAGGYNEQFF

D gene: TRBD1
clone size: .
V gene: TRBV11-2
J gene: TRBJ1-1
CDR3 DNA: TGTGCCAGCAGCTTTCGACAGGGTCTAAATTCAAACACTGAAGCTTTCTTT
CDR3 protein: CASSFRQGLNSNTEAFF

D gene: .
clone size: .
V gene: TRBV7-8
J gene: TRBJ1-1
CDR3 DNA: TGTGCCAGCAGCTTAAACTTACCGAACACTGAAGCTTTCTTT
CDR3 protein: CASSLNLPNTEAFF

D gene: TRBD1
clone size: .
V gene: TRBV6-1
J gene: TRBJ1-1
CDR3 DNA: TGTGCCAGCGGTCGACAGGGCAGGGGAGCTTTCTTT
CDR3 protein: CASGRQGRGAFF

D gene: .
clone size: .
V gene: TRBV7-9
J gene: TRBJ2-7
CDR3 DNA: TGTGCCAGCAGCTTAGCGTACTACGAGCAGTACTTC
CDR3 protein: CASSLAYYEQYF

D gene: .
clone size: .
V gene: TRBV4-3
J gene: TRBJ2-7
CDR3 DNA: TGCGCCAGCAGCCAAGACTCAGGACCTTATTACGAGCAGTACTTC
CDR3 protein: CASSQDSGPYYEQYF

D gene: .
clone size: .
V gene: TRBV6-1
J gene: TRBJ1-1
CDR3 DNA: TGTGCCAGCAGTGAACCAGAGGTGAACACTGAAGCTTTCTTT
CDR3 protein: CASSEPEVNTEAFF

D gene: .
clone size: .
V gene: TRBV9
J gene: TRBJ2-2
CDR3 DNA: TGTGCCAGCAGCGTAGCCCCCGGTACGCACACCGGGGAGCTGTTTTTT
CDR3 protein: CASSVAPGTHTGELFF

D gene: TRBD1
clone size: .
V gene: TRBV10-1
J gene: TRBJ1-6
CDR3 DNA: TGCGCCAGCAGTGAAATCCAGGGGGGTAATTCACCCCTCCACTTT
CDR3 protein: CASSEIQGGNSPLHF

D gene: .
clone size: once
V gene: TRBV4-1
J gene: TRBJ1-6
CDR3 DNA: TGCGCCAGCAGCCCCCCGGGGCCGGACGTTGCCTATAATTCACCCCTCCACTTT
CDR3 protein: CASSPPGPDVAYNSPLHF

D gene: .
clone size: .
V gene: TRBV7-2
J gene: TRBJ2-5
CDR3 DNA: TGTGCCAGCAGCTTAGGGGGGATTGAAGAGACCCAGTACTTC
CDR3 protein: CASSLGGIEETQYF

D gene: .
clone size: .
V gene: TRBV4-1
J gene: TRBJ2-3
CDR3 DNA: TGCGCCAGCAGCCAAGGGACGGGGACGTACCCTAGCACAGATACGCAGTATTTT
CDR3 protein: CASSQGTGTYPSTDTQYF

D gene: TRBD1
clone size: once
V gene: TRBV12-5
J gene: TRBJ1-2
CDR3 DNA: TGTGCTAGCGGTCTTTTCTTTGGGCGCCCGACAGGGGGTGACGGCTACACCTTC
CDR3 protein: CASGLFFGRPTGGDGYTF

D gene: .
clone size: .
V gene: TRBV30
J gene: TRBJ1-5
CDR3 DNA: TGTGCCTGGAGTTCATTTGACCCGCTCTGGGATAGCAATCAGCCCCAGCATTTT
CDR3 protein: CAWSSFDPLWDSNQPQHF

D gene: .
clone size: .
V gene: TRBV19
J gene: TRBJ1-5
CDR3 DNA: TGTGCCAGTAGCCTCAGGGAGGCCCCTCAGCCCCAGCATTTT
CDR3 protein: CASSLREAPQPQHF

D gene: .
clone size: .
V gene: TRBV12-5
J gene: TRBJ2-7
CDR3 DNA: TGTGCTAGTGCCCCCCCGGACGGCTACGAGCAGTACTTC
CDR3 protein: CASAPPDGYEQYF

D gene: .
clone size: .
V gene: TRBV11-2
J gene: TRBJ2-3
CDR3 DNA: TGTGCCAGCAGCTTAGGTACAGGGACAGATACGCAGTATTTT
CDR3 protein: CASSLGTGTDTQYF

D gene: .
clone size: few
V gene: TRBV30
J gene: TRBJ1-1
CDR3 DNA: TGTGCCTGGAGTGTACAGGTGAGCACTGAAGCTTTCTTT
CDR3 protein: CAWSVQVSTEAFF

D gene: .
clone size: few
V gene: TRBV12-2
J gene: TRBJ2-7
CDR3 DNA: TGTGCAAGTCGCTTAGCGCAGAAGGGCCCGAGCTCCTACGAGCAGTACTTC
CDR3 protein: CASRLAQKGPSSYEQYF

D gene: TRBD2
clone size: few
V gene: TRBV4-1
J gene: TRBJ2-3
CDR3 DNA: TGCGCCAGCAGCCAAGATGCTGTGGCGGGGGGGCGTTCAGCGCAGTATTTT
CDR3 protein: CASSQDAVAGGRSAQYF

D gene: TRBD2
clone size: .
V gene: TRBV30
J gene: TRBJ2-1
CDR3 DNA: TGTGCCTGGAGTGGGGGGCCTAGCGGGGGTGCATACAATGAGCAGTTCTTC
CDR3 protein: CAWSGGPSGGAYNEQFF